Reported below is one T cell receptor beta chain. The data belong to a study of T cells in localized non-small cell lung cancer. The protocol was immunoSEQ multiplex PCR, while the TCRdb copy is restricted to in-frame clones and leaves out a portion. This sample carries about 6,000 clones, over 40% of them seen once, and the ten largest clones take roughly a tenth. The CDR3 covers 13 residues. The germline V gene has CDR1 SQVTM and CDR2 ANQGSEA. Between the trimmed V and J ends, which lost 2 bases and 6 bases, there was a span of 14 bases. The rearrangement links TRBV29-1 to TRBJ2-7, with a weak D call TRBD1 (6 bases). The input for sequencing was lung tumor tissue, taken before any cancer treatment. This sequence originates from a woman aged 40-69 years with stage II squamous cell lung carcinoma. The CDR3 DNA reads as TGCAGCGTTGAAACCACAGGGTTTAGCGAGCAGTACTTC. This translates into CSVETTGFSEQYF.